This T cell receptor beta chain was identified during a study of T-cell memory formation after mild COVID-19. The sample holds a few counts of this clonotype. CDR1 and CDR2 (germline): SEHNR, FQNEAQ (reference sequence). CDR3 length: 15 amino acids. V gave up 4 bases and J gave up 1 base; unmatched junction bases: 1. MiXCR, applied by TCRdb to the 5' RACE reads, yields one record per CDR3 protein. The sample yields approximately 260,000 distinct CDR3 sequences, roughly 15% seen once. V usage is TRBV7-9 and J usage is TRBJ2-7; 13 bases map to TRBD2. Specimen: PBMCs or a T cell subset sorted from them (not recorded which). This receptor was obtained from a man aged 18 to 29 who had mild COVID-19 (a few samples of this study predate the infection). Cell type and time point are not known. The CDR3: CASSWTSGGSYEQYF. The DNA for the CDR3 is TGTGCCAGCAGCTGGACTAGCGGGGGTTCCTACGAGCAGTACTTC.